The 10 T cell receptor beta chains below were found in one sample sequenced in a study of T-cell memory formation after mild COVID-19. TCRdb re-called the 5' RACE reads with MiXCR, one entry per CDR3 protein. In the table there are roughly 240,000 distinct CDR3 sequences, about 17% of which are singletons. Specimen: PBMCs or a T cell subset sorted from them (not recorded which). The source is a man aged 18 to 30 who had mild COVID-19 (a few samples of this study predate the infection). Cell type and time point are not known.

This clonotype was recorded a few times. The V gene is TRBV7-2, the J gene TRBJ1-2, with a possible D match to TRBD1 (6 bases). The V end was cut by 5 bases, the J end by 5 bases, with 12 bases between. In germline, CDR1 is SGHTA, CDR2 FQGNSA. The CDR3 is 13 amino acids. CDR3 in amino acids: CASSRGGQYGYTF. The CDR3 bases are TGTGCCAGCAGCCGAGGGGGGCAGTATGGCTACACCTTC.

This clonotype appeared once. J is TRBJ1-3 and V is TRBV7-6; D remains unclear. The ends were cut back, 5 bases at V and 4 bases at J, with 12 bases in the middle. This CDR3 has 14 residues. Germline CDR1 is SGHVS and CDR2 is FNYEAQ. CDR3 sequence: CASSPRESGNTIYF. In DNA form, the CDR3 reads TGTGCCAGCAGCCCACGAGAGTCGGGAAACACCATATATTTT.

The V gene is TRBV10-3, the J gene TRBJ2-3; D uncertain. The CDR3 sequence is 13 residues long. V was trimmed by 11 bases and J by 0 bases, leaving 12 bases between them. Germline-derived CDR1 and CDR2 are ENHRY and SYGVKD. CDR3 DNA: TGTGCCGCAGGCATCTCTAGCACAGATACGCAGTATTTT. Residues: CAAGISSTDTQYF.

Turning to this clonotype: A junction end diverges from the germline sequence, so it may reflect a read error. The V and J genes are TRBV7-2 and TRBJ2-5, with D hard to call. The length of the CDR3 is 11 residues. CDR1 SGHTA and CDR2 FQGNSA come from the germline V gene. CDR3 in DNA: TGTGCCAGCAGGAACCACGAGACCCAGTACTTC. Residues: CASRNHETQYF.

CDR3 residues: CASSFTGYWEKLFF. Written as DNA, the CDR3 is TGTGCCAGCAGTTTCACAGGGTACTGGGAAAAACTGTTTTTT. This chain links TRBV12-3 or TRBV12-4 with TRBJ1-4, with D perhaps TRBD1 (6 bases). V dropped 3 bases and J dropped 8 bases, with 13 bases sitting between them. The CDR3 has 14 residues.

V is TRBV28 and J is TRBJ2-7; D is undetermined. Germline V CDR1 and CDR2: MDHEN, SYDVKM. Trimming stripped 6 bases from V and 3 bases from J, with 9 bases between. The CDR3 runs to 12 residues. The CDR3 DNA reads as TGTGCCAGCAGCTCTACCTACTACGAGCAGTACGTC. Translation gives CASSSTYYEQYV.

The chain couples TRBV3-1 to TRBJ2-4; 9 nucleotides line up with TRBD2. J lost 7 bases, V lost 3 bases, and 13 bases had no gene match. The CDR3 spans 17 residues. From germline, CDR1 is LGHDT and CDR2 YNNKEL (reference sequence). The CDR3 loop reads CASSQLRGGRLENIQYF. The DNA of the CDR3 is TGTGCCAGCAGCCAGTTGCGGGGGGGCCGGCTTGAGAACATTCAGTACTTC.

The chain recombines TRBV10-3 with TRBJ1-2, with TRBD1 matching over 9 bases. The CDR3 extends over 17 amino acids. Germline trimming cut 11 bases from V and 3 bases from J; bases unmatched to any gene: 19. From germline, CDR1 is ENHRY and CDR2 SYGVKD. CDR3 in amino acids: CAVPRGTGSPGDYGYTF. Written as DNA, the CDR3 is TGTGCCGTCCCGCGAGGGACAGGGAGCCCGGGGGACTATGGCTACACCTTC.

The table lists this clonotype with many counts. This chain connects TRBV7-9 to TRBJ2-7; TRBD1 matches at 9 bases. The CDR3 loop spans 15 amino acids. J was trimmed by 2 bases and V by 4 bases; bases with no gene match: 6. Germline assignment: CDR1 SEHNR and CDR2 FQNEAQ (reference sequence). In DNA, the CDR3 is TGTGCCAGCAGCTCCGGGACAGGGCTTACCTACGAGCAGTACGTC. Translated, it gives CASSSGTGLTYEQYV.

This clonotype was counted many times. The genes are TRBV29-1 and TRBJ2-3; TRBD1 agrees at 8 bases. This CDR3 has 14 residues. The V gene's germline CDR1 is SQVTM and CDR2 ANQGSEA. V gave up 7 bases and J gave up 4 bases; unmatched junction bases: 10. The DNA of the CDR3 is TGCAGCGCCGTTGACAGGGGTAGGGCAGATACGCAGTATTTT. It yields the protein CSAVDRGRADTQYF.